The 3 T cell receptor beta chains below come from one sample, sequenced in a study of regulatory T cells in long-lasting Graves disease. Time point defined: newly diagnosed GD, antithyroid drugs for less than 3 months. RNA extracted from PBMCs served as the sequencing template. Assembly of TCR beta libraries relied on iRepertoire HTBI primers together with Arm-PCR of CDR3 regions. TCRdb analysed the multiplex PCR reads with MiXCR anew, one entry per CDR3 protein. This repertoire shows approximately 400,000 distinct CDR3 sequences, 15% found once; its top ten account for about 7.6%. Separately, the same data were catalogued under a study of T cells in Graves' hyperthyroidism and ophthalmopathy.

The sequenced sample was peripheral blood mononuclear cells (PBMCs), obtained at new diagnosis, from a patient treated with antithyroid drugs. The receptor source for this set is a woman between 40 and 50 years old with Graves disease.

Notes on this clonotype: With a much larger clone just one base away, this may be a read error. The J gene is TRBJ2-3, the V gene TRBV28, with D unresolved. The germline CDR1 and CDR2 sequences are MDHEN and SYDVKM. CDR3 length: 15 amino acids. DNA of the CDR3: TGTGCCTGCAGTTTTCGGCCGTCTAGCACAGATACGCAGTATTTT. Its translation: CACSFRPSSTDTQYF.

The chain has TRBV9 and TRBJ2-1; 8 nucleotides agree with TRBD2. Germline V lookup: CDR1 SGDLS, CDR2 YYNGEE. This CDR3 region has 15 residues. V lost 0 bases to trimming and J lost 3 bases; unmatched junction nucleotides: 2. The DNA of the CDR3 is TGTGCCAGCAGCGTAGGTGGGACTAGCTACAATGAGCAGTTCTTC. The encoded protein is CASSVGGTSYNEQFF.

A few counts support this clonotype. The chain is built from TRBV30 and TRBJ2-7; no reliable D call. With 2 bases removed from V and 7 bases from J, the gap between germline ends came to 9 bases. Germline-derived CDR1 and CDR2 are GTSNPN and SVGIG (reference sequence). The CDR3 totals 11 residues. CDR3 DNA sequence: TGTGCCTGGAGTCCCCTAAGGGAGCAGTACTTC. Encoded protein: CAWSPLREQYF.